A single sample gave rise to the 18 T cell receptor beta chains below, sequenced in a study of shared clonotypes between healthy human individuals. Some clones are missing from TCRdb's copy, which holds only in-frame ones; the method was immunoSEQ multiplex PCR. This table holds 2 million to 2.5 million clones, about nine tenths found once. The sequenced sample was naive CD4+ T cells from PBMCs. The subset denotes: CD45RA+ positively selected. These receptors all stem from a man aged 18 to 29 in good health. Some clones in this sample may be carry-over from other donors' samples.

The chain employs TRBV18 and TRBJ2-1; tentative D call: TRBD1 (6 bases). Germline V CDR1 and CDR2: KGHSH, LQKENI. Trimming removed 4 bases from V and 4 bases from J, with 8 bases in between. The CDR3 is 13 residues long. DNA of the CDR3: TGTGCCAGCTCACGGGACACATACAATGAGCAGTTCTTC. It codes for CASSRDTYNEQFF.

The chain uses TRBV10-3 and TRBJ2-4, with D possibly matching TRBD2 (6 bases). Germline lookup yields CDR1 ENHRY and CDR2 SYGVKD. Trimming pared 0 bases from V and 9 bases from J, leaving 6 bases between. CDR3 size: 12 residues. This CDR3 is CAISESGGIQYF. CDR3 in DNA: TGTGCCATCAGTGAGTCGGGGGGCATTCAGTACTTC.

V gene TRBV6-6 combines with J gene TRBJ2-2; D unresolved. Germline V gene lookup returns CDR1 MNHNY and CDR2 SVGAGI (reference sequence). With 3 bases removed from V and 0 bases from J, the gap between germline ends came to 8 bases. The CDR3 is 15 amino acids. The CDR3 DNA is TGTGCCAGCAGTTATAGTGGCCCGAACACCGGGGAGCTGTTTTTT. Translated: CASSYSGPNTGELFF.

The chain couples TRBV10-1 to TRBJ1-5; D uncertain. CDR1 and CDR2 from the germline V gene are WNHNN and SYGVQD (reference sequence). The germline V and J ends were trimmed by 0 bases and 6 bases, with 6 bases remaining between them. CDR3 length: 13 amino acids. The CDR3 reads CASSESGGQPQHF. DNA for the CDR3: TGCGCCAGCAGTGAGTCGGGTGGTCAGCCCCAGCATTTT.

The CDR3 is CATRRRQGQMMADTQYF. The DNA for the CDR3 is TGTGCCACCAGACGACGACAGGGGCAGATGATGGCAGATACGCAGTATTTT. The chain links TRBV15 to TRBJ2-3; 8 bases are a match to TRBD1. Per the germline V gene, CDR1 is LNHNV and CDR2 is YYDKDF (reference sequence). CDR3 length equals 17 residues. J was trimmed by 4 bases and V by 6 bases; bases with no gene match: 15.

The genes are TRBV21-1 and TRBJ1-1; the table's D call, TRBD1, has no DNA check behind it. TRBV21-1 is noted as a pseudogene. This CDR3 contains 14 residues. CDR3 in amino acids: CASSYTGLRTEAFF. The CDR3 nucleotides are TGTGCCAGCAGTTACACAGGGTTACGGACTGAAGCTTTCTTT.

For this clone: This sample includes further DNA sequences coding for the same CDR3. V usage is TRBV4-2 and J usage is TRBJ2-2; TRBD1 matches at 7 bases. This CDR3 contains 15 residues. V was clipped by 1 base and J by 3 bases; unmatched bases: 2. CDR1 and CDR2 (germline): LGHNA, YNFKEQ. The CDR3 DNA follows: TGTGCCAGCAGCCAAGGGGACAGAGACACCGGGGAGCTGTTTTTT. This sequence encodes CASSQGDRDTGELFF.

This clone is a singleton in its sample. The CDR3 sequence is CASRQCRGRKWGRSTDTQYF. The CDR3 DNA follows: TGCGCCAGCAGACAGTGTCGGGGCAGAAAATGGGGGCGAAGCACAGATACGCAGTATTTT. V is TRBV10-1 and J is TRBJ2-3, with D possibly matching TRBD1 (6 bases). Germline lookup yields CDR1 WNHNN and CDR2 SYGVQD (reference sequence). CDR3 length equals 20 residues. The V end lost 6 bases, the J end lost 0 bases, and 28 bases lay between the germline ends.

The chain couples TRBV10-3 to TRBJ2-5; 10 bases align to TRBD1. This CDR3 has 15 residues. The germline V gene has CDR1 ENHRY and CDR2 SYGVKD. J was trimmed by 6 bases and V by 0 bases; bases with no gene match: 4. The CDR3 DNA is TGTGCCATCAGTGAGTCCGACAGGGGGCGACAGACCCAGTACTTC. Amino acids: CAISESDRGRQTQYF.

The chain combines TRBV4-1 with TRBJ2-7, with 8 bases that match TRBD2. V was pared by 1 base and J by 2 bases, with 10 bases of the junction left unmatched. The CDR3 runs to 17 residues. Per germline, CDR1 MGHRA and CDR2 YSYEKL. The chain's CDR3 is CASSQVGSGRGTYEQYF. CDR3 in DNA: TGCGCCAGCAGCCAAGTGGGGAGCGGGAGAGGGACCTACGAGCAGTACTTC.

The chain recombines TRBV5-8 with TRBJ2-5; D not certain. The V end was cut by 4 bases, the J end by 5 bases, with 15 bases between. Germline values: CDR1 SGHTS, CDR2 YDEGEE. The CDR3 has 14 residues. CDR3 DNA: TGTGCCAGCAGCCCCTTGGAGTTGTTGGAGACCCAGTACTTC. It encodes CASSPLELLETQYF.

V gene TRBV5-1 combines with J gene TRBJ2-7; tentatively, D is TRBD1 or TRBD2 (5 bases each). V gave up 6 bases and J gave up 0 bases, with 10 bases separating them. From germline, CDR1 is SGHRS and CDR2 YFSETQ. The CDR3 loop spans 13 amino acids. Here the CDR3 reads CASTRGDSYEQYF. CDR3 coding DNA: TGCGCCAGCACGAGAGGGGACTCCTACGAGCAGTACTTC.

The chain joins TRBV19 to TRBJ2-1; the match to TRBD1 covers 10 bases. The CDR3 is made up of 15 amino acids. Germline CDR1 reads LNHDA; CDR2 reads SQIVND (reference sequence). V lost 7 bases, J lost 3 bases, and 6 bases stayed unmatched. CDR3 amino acids: CASTMTGGVYNEQFF. For the CDR3, the DNA is TGTGCCAGTACCATGACAGGGGGCGTCTACAATGAGCAGTTCTTC.

In its sample, this clone was seen once. The chain combines TRBV7-8 with TRBJ2-7, with 9 bases that match TRBD2. The CDR3 length is 15 residues. J was trimmed by 8 bases and V by 5 bases; bases with no gene match: 13. Germline loops: CDR1 SGHVS, CDR2 FQNEAQ. The CDR3, as DNA: TGTGCCAGCAGCAACTTAGCGGGAGTGGTAGTTCAGCAGTACTTC. Translated, it gives CASSNLAGVVVQQYF.

The chain is built from TRBV5-6 and TRBJ2-3; TRBD2 agrees at 10 bases. Trimming cost V 3 bases and J 3 bases; bases outside gene matches: 7. Germline CDR1 and CDR2: SGHDT and YYEEEE. This CDR3 has 16 amino acids. CDR3 loop: CASSSTGTSVTDTQYF. Written as DNA, the CDR3 is TGTGCCAGCAGCTCAACCGGGACTAGCGTGACAGATACGCAGTATTTT. Together with reference TRBV5-6 and TRBJ2-3, the CDR3 gives the full variable domain: DAGVTQSPTHLIKTRGQQVTLRCSPKSGHDTVSWYQQALGQGPQFIFQYYEEEERQRGNFPDRFSGHQFPNYSSELNVNALLLGDSALYLCASSSTGTSVTDTQYFGPGTRLTVL.

In its sample, this clone was seen once. CDR3 protein: CASSENPLGGSTDTQYF. The CDR3 DNA follows: TGCGCCAGCAGCGAAAACCCACTTGGCGGCAGCACAGATACGCAGTATTTT. The chain combines TRBV5-1 with TRBJ2-3, with unresolved D. The germline V gene has CDR1 SGHRS and CDR2 YFSETQ. V shed 4 bases and J shed 0 bases, with 18 bases lying between them. This CDR3 is built from 17 residues.

CDR3 nucleotides: TGTGCCAGCAGTCCGACAGGGCTAAGGGGAAACACCATATATTTT. Protein sequence: CASSPTGLRGNTIYF. The chain employs TRBV2 and TRBJ1-3; TRBD1 matches at 7 bases. This CDR3 has 15 residues. CDR1 SNHLY and CDR2 FYNNEI come from the germline V gene. Trimming removed 5 bases from V and 4 bases from J; junction bases left unmatched: 8.

This clone was seen a single time. The rearrangement joins TRBV5-8 to TRBJ2-5; 7 bases fit TRBD1. The CDR3 length is 14 residues. V was pared by 3 bases and J by 7 bases, with 9 bases of the junction left unmatched. In germline, CDR1 is SGHTS, CDR2 YDEGEE. The CDR3 region is CASSYLTGSGTQYF. The CDR3 DNA reads TGTGCCAGCAGCTACCTGACAGGGTCAGGGACCCAGTACTTC.